These 2 T cell receptor beta chains originate from one sample sequenced in a study of blood T cell repertoires in COVID-19. Here immunoSEQ multiplex PCR was the method, and the copy in TCRdb shows in-frame clones only, minus some. The sample lists roughly 400,000 clones, approximately 93% seen once, with 0.7% to 0.95% in the top ten. Sequencing used PBMCs or T cells enriched from blood (not recorded which). Receptors were obtained from a woman between 40 and 50 years old who had been exposed to COVID-19.

This clone appeared once. The V and J genes are TRBV7-2 and TRBJ1-5, with D uncertain. Germline loops: CDR1 SGHTA, CDR2 FQGNSA. The CDR3 spans 13 residues. Trimming stripped 5 bases from V and 6 bases from J, with 11 bases between. CDR3 sequence: CASSGQIFQPQHF. The CDR3 coding sequence is TGTGCCAGCAGCGGGCAGATATTTCAGCCCCAGCATTTT.

The chain joins TRBV30 to TRBJ2-2; D call uncertain. The germline CDR1 and CDR2 sequences are GTSNPN and SVGIG (reference sequence). The CDR3 covers 16 residues. The V gene lost 3 bases and the J gene lost 0 bases, with 14 bases spanning the gap. CDR3 amino acids: CAWRVFRIANTGELFF. The CDR3 DNA reads TGTGCCTGGAGGGTTTTCAGAATCGCGAACACCGGGGAGCTGTTTTTT.